A single sample gave rise to the 31 T cell receptor beta chains below, sequenced in a study of regulatory T cells listed by TCRdb under 2018. General study outcomes and caveats: Hydrophobic residues at CDR3 positions 6 and 7 were enriched in conventional CD4+ T cells from CD3G-deficient patients, which suggests more self-reactive specificities.

The library relied on the immunoSEQ multiplex PCR assay. The multiplex PCR relied on 52 forward TRBV primers and 13 reverse TRBJ primers, and amplification bias was corrected through assay-based and computational methods. Imported from immuneACCESS, the table was reduced by TCRdb to in-frame sequences with V and J called. These copies leave out some clones; in studies compared against another copy, an unresolved V gene accounts for under half, and the cause of the remainder is not known. In all, the sample holds 20,000 to 25,000 clones, and over 75% of those were seen once. The top ten clones comprise 1.3% of the sample. No antigen has been identified for these receptors. Sample: conventional CD4+ T cells sorted from blood. The receptors originated from a child younger than 18 with CD3G deficiency.

The V call is TRBV6-1, the J call TRBJ1-2; D remains unclear. Germline V gives CDR1 MNHNS, CDR2 SASEGT. V shed 4 bases and J shed 4 bases, with 10 bases lying between them. This CDR3 is 13 amino acids long. The CDR3 DNA sequence: TGTGCCAGCAGTGGAACAAGGTCCTATGGCTACACCTTC. Translation: CASSGTRSYGYTF.

The rearrangement links TRBV5-1 to TRBJ2-3, with 7 bases aligning to TRBD1. The junction had 2 bases not matched to a gene; V was cut back by 1 base and J by 3 bases. The CDR3 contains 14 residues. In germline, CDR1 is SGHRS, CDR2 YFSETQ. In nucleotides, the CDR3 is TGCGCCAGCAGCTTGCAGGACAGGACAGATACGCAGTATTTT. Its translation: CASSLQDRTDTQYF.

The chain combines TRBV6-1 with TRBJ2-7; D may match TRBD1 or TRBD2 (5 bases each). The ends were cut back, 3 bases at V and 7 bases at J, with 16 bases in the middle. Germline CDR1 reads MNHNS; CDR2 reads SASEGT. CDR3 length: 14 amino acids. The CDR3 DNA reads TGTGCCAGCAGTGAGATCTGGGGGTCGGGAGAGCAGTACTTC. Its translation: CASSEIWGSGEQYF.

This rearrangement joins TRBV7-9 to TRBJ2-5, with a possible D match to TRBD2 (5 bases). Between the trimmed V and J ends, which lost 5 bases and 2 bases, there was a span of 9 bases. CDR1 is SEHNR and CDR2 is FQNEAQ in the germline V gene (reference sequence). The CDR3 runs to 13 residues. The CDR3 coding sequence is TGTGCCAGCAGCCCTCGCGGGCAAGAGACCCAGTACTTC. Protein: CASSPRGQETQYF.

J is TRBJ1-2 and V is TRBV28; tentative D call: TRBD1 (6 bases). CDR3 size: 15 residues. Germline V gives CDR1 MDHEN, CDR2 SYDVKM. The V end was cut by 0 bases, the J end by 4 bases, with 12 bases between. CDR3 sequence: CASSLWGARGYGYTF. In DNA, the CDR3 is TGTGCCAGCAGTTTATGGGGCGCCAGGGGCTATGGCTACACCTTC.

This chain joins TRBV28 and TRBJ2-2; possibly TRBD1 for D (5 bases). Trimming pared 5 bases from V and 1 base from J, leaving 11 bases between. The germline gives CDR1 MDHEN, CDR2 SYDVKM. This CDR3 has 15 amino acids. The CDR3 sequence: CASSKGDRNTGELFF. The CDR3 DNA follows: TGTGCCAGCAGTAAAGGCGACAGGAACACCGGGGAGCTGTTTTTT.

V and J are TRBV7-3 and TRBJ2-7, with TRBD2 identical over 8 bases. The CDR3 consists of 13 residues. Germline V gives CDR1 SGHTA, CDR2 FQGTGA. With V trimmed by 2 bases and J by 7 bases, 4 bases remained unmatched. Here the CDR3 DNA reads TGTGCCAGCAGCTTATATGCGGGGGGTGAGCAGTACTTC. Its protein is CASSLYAGGEQYF.

The rearrangement joins TRBV5-1 to TRBJ1-1; TRBD1 might be the D (6 bases). The CDR3 extends over 14 amino acids. V was pared by 4 bases and J by 4 bases, with 14 bases between. From germline, CDR1 is SGHRS and CDR2 YFSETQ. CDR3 bases: TGCGCCAGCAGCATACAGGGTCATGGCACTGAAGCTTTCTTT. It encodes CASSIQGHGTEAFF.

The chain links TRBV28 to TRBJ2-3; a possible D gene is TRBD2 (6 bases). Germline CDR1 MDHEN, CDR2 SYDVKM. V lost 3 bases and J 2 bases, leaving 12 bases between the germline ends. The CDR3 runs 15 residues. The CDR3 here is CASSLMRTNTDTQYF. The CDR3 DNA follows: TGTGCCAGCAGTTTGATGCGGACTAACACAGATACGCAGTATTTT.

The gene calls are TRBV5-3 and TRBJ2-1; D unclear. TRBV5-3 is an ORF, and what it does is uncertain. V dropped 4 bases and J dropped 7 bases, with 6 bases sitting between them. The CDR3 extends over 11 amino acids. CDR3 DNA sequence: TGTGCCAGAAGCCAGAGGAATGAGCAGTTCTTC. This codes for CARSQRNEQFF.

V usage is TRBV7-9 and J usage is TRBJ2-1, with D uncertain. V was pared by 3 bases and J by 5 bases, with 5 bases between. The germline gives CDR1 SEHNR, CDR2 FQNEAQ (reference sequence). The CDR3 sequence is 12 residues long. The CDR3 reads CASSFGHNEQFF. In DNA, the CDR3 is TGTGCCAGCAGCTTCGGTCACAATGAGCAGTTCTTC.

The genes are TRBV7-9 and TRBJ1-4; maybe TRBD1 (6 bases). The CDR3 covers 16 residues. Germline CDR1 is SEHNR and CDR2 is FQNEAQ (reference sequence). Trimming took 1 base from V and 5 from J, leaving 14 bases between them. In nucleotides, the CDR3 is TGTGCCAGCAGCTTAGGCGGAGGGGGATGGAATGAAAAACTGTTTTTT. Residues: CASSLGGGGWNEKLFF.

The rearrangement uses TRBV28 and TRBJ1-1; 7 bases fit TRBD1. V lost 5 bases and J lost 0; bases outside the gene matches: 6. Germline CDR1 and CDR2: MDHEN and SYDVKM. The CDR3 runs to 15 residues. The CDR3 is CASSGGQALNTEAFF. CDR3 bases: TGTGCCAGCAGTGGCGGACAGGCTCTGAACACTGAAGCTTTCTTT. Full variable domain (remainder filled in from reference TRBV28 and TRBJ1-1): DVKVTQSSRYLVKRTGEKVFLECVQDMDHENMFWYRQDPGLGLRLIYFSYDVKMKEKGDIPEGYSVSREKKERFSLILESASTNQTSMYLCASSGGQALNTEAFFGQGTRLTVV.

This clone was found once. This chain connects TRBV30 to TRBJ2-7; TRBD2 is a possible D gene (6 bases). The CDR3 has 14 amino acids. Trimming took off 0 bases at V and 2 bases at J, with 11 bases between the two ends. The germline V gene encodes CDR1 GTSNPN and CDR2 SVGIG (reference sequence). The chain's CDR3 is CAWSVGGVAYEQYF. The DNA of the CDR3 is TGTGCCTGGAGTGTTGGAGGGGTGGCCTACGAGCAGTACTTC.

With respect to this clone: At the DNA level, this CDR3 is encoded by other sequences in the same sample as well. The chain carries TRBV6-1 and TRBJ2-7; possible D gene TRBD1, 6 bases. Per germline, CDR1 MNHNS and CDR2 SASEGT. The CDR3 is 12 residues long. V lost 11 bases and J lost 3, with 14 bases in between. Here the CDR3 reads CASRGHLYEQYF. CDR3 nucleotide sequence: TGTGCCTCCAGGGGACACCTCTACGAGCAGTACTTC.

This chain links TRBV11-2 with TRBJ2-1; D remains unclear. The germline V and J ends were trimmed by 6 bases and 8 bases, with 20 bases remaining between them. This CDR3 is 15 amino acids long. Germline V gene lookup returns CDR1 SGHAT and CDR2 FQNNGV. The DNA for the CDR3 is TGTGCCAGCAGTCTTAGATACGGGCCGCAGGATGAGCAGTTCTTC. Encoded protein: CASSLRYGPQDEQFF.

The chain combines TRBV7-9 with TRBJ2-1; 7 bases align to TRBD2. The CDR3 is 18 amino acids. Unmatched junction bases numbered 12, after V lost 4 bases and J lost 0 bases. Germline V gives CDR1 SEHNR, CDR2 FQNEAQ (reference sequence). Written as DNA, the CDR3 is TGTGCCAGCAGCTCTACAGTCCGAGCGGGGAGCTCCTACAATGAGCAGTTCTTC. As protein: CASSSTVRAGSSYNEQFF.

This clone was observed a few times. The rearrangement uses TRBV7-9 and TRBJ2-1, with D perhaps TRBD1 or TRBD2 (6 bases each). Germline-derived CDR1 and CDR2 are SEHNR and FQNEAQ (reference sequence). The CDR3 extends over 15 amino acids. V lost 1 base, J lost 7 bases, and 14 bases lay in between. The DNA for the CDR3 is TGTGCCAGCAGCTTAGGCGGGACAACCCAAAATGAGCAGTTCTTC. It codes for CASSLGGTTQNEQFF. The full variable domain, with the rest looked up from reference TRBV7-9 and TRBJ2-1, is DTGVSQNPRHKITKRGQNVTFRCDPISEHNRLYWYRQTLGQGPEFLTYFQNEAQLEKSRLLSDRFSAERPKGSFSTLEIQRTEQGDSAMYLCASSLGGTTQNEQFFGPGTRLTVL.

The chain is built from TRBV19 and TRBJ2-6; tentative D call: TRBD1 (8 bases). Deletions cut 0 bases from V and 0 bases from J, with 12 bases between. The CDR3 loop spans 18 amino acids. The germline gives CDR1 LNHDA, CDR2 SQIVND (reference sequence). The CDR3 nucleotides are TGTGCCAGTAGTATAGATCACAGGGGGGGCTCTGGGGCCAACGTCCTGACTTTC. Protein product: CASSIDHRGGSGANVLTF.

This clone came up once. The genes are TRBV6-1 and TRBJ2-7; TRBD2 agrees at 12 bases. The V segment lost 4 bases and the J segment 6 bases; nucleotides outside the gene matches: 7. The CDR3 totals 15 residues. The V gene's germline CDR1 is MNHNS and CDR2 SASEGT. The CDR3 DNA reads TGTGCCAGCAGTGTACTAGCGGGGGGCTCCCTCGAGCAGTACTTC. It specifies CASSVLAGGSLEQYF.

The chain links TRBV5-1 to TRBJ2-3, with D uncertain. V lost 0 bases, J lost 2 bases, and 10 bases lay in between. Germline CDR1 reads SGHRS; CDR2 reads YFSETQ. This CDR3 has 15 residues. Here the CDR3 reads CASSLVKPDTDTQYF. As DNA, the CDR3 is TGCGCCAGCAGCTTGGTCAAGCCAGACACAGATACGCAGTATTTT.

This chain joins TRBV7-6 and TRBJ2-6; D gene ambiguous. From germline, CDR1 is SGHVS and CDR2 FNYEAQ. The CDR3 has 14 residues. V shed 1 base and J shed 4 bases, with 5 bases lying between them. CDR3 amino acids: CASSLEAGANVLTF. The CDR3 DNA follows: TGTGCCAGCAGCTTAGAGGCCGGGGCCAACGTCCTGACTTTC.

V and J are TRBV5-1 and TRBJ2-3; D ambiguous. The V gene's germline CDR1 is SGHRS and CDR2 YFSETQ. Trimming removed 3 bases from V and 5 bases from J, with 16 bases in between. The CDR3 is made up of 15 amino acids. The CDR3 loop reads CASSSATNPGDTQYF. Here the CDR3 DNA reads TGCGCCAGCAGCTCCGCCACCAATCCGGGAGATACGCAGTATTTT.

The chain's CDR3 is CASSLGGRAAEQYF. CDR3 in DNA: TGTGCCAGCAGCTTAGGCGGGAGGGCCGCCGAGCAGTACTTC. The chain links TRBV13 to TRBJ2-7; the match to TRBD2 covers 8 bases. The CDR3 runs 14 residues. V lost 0 bases to trimming and J lost 6 bases; unmatched junction nucleotides: 4. Germline V gives CDR1 PRHDT, CDR2 FYEKMQ (reference sequence). The full variable domain, completed using reference TRBV13 and TRBJ2-7, is AAGVIQSPRHLIKEKRETATLKCYPIPRHDTVYWYQQGPGQDPQFLISFYEKMQSDKGSIPDRFSAQQFSDYHSELNMSSLELGDSALYFCASSLGGRAAEQYFGPGTRLTVT.

This clone appeared a single time. The gene calls are TRBV21-1 and TRBJ2-7; no DNA check was done on the table's D call, TRBD2. TRBV21-1 is a pseudogene segment. CDR3 length: 18 residues. CDR3 sequence reads: CASSPQRRNGNPSYEQYF. Written as DNA, the CDR3 is TGTGCCAGCAGCCCCCAGAGGAGGAACGGGAACCCATCCTACGAGCAGTACTTC.

This CDR3 is CASSPGLAGAEQFF. The CDR3 DNA is TGTGCCAGCTCACCGGGACTAGCGGGAGCTGAGCAGTTCTTC. V usage is TRBV18 and J usage is TRBJ2-1; 14 positions match TRBD2. The CDR3 consists of 14 residues. V shed 3 bases and J 9 bases; nucleotides not matched to a gene: 1. The germline V gene encodes CDR1 KGHSH and CDR2 LQKENI.

The gene calls are TRBV5-1 and TRBJ2-2; 8 bases line up with TRBD1. V shed 4 bases, J shed 8 bases, and the junction held 7 bases outside the gene matches. Germline CDR1 reads SGHRS; CDR2 reads YFSETQ. There are 14 residues in the CDR3. The CDR3 DNA sequence: TGCGCCAGCAGCCCACTTCAGGGGGCGGGGGAGCTGTTTTTT. It translates to CASSPLQGAGELFF.

This clone was seen only once. The chain carries TRBV19 and TRBJ1-5; a possible D gene is TRBD1 (6 bases). Per germline, CDR1 LNHDA and CDR2 SQIVND (reference sequence). V lost 5 bases and J lost 6, with 17 bases in between. The CDR3 is made up of 15 amino acids. The CDR3 DNA follows: TGTGCCAGTAGTCCTGGGGGGGGGCGCGGTCAGCCCCAGCATTTT. This codes for CASSPGGGRGQPQHF.

The J gene is TRBJ2-3, the V gene TRBV7-9; TRBD2 matches 13 bases. The CDR3 totals 17 residues. Looked up from germline, CDR1 is SEHNR and CDR2 is FQNEAQ (reference sequence). V trimming: 5 bases; J trimming: 1 base; junction bases outside the gene matches: 6. CDR3 DNA: TGTGCCAGCAGCCGGATCACTAGCGGGAGGGGCACAGATACGCAGTATTTT. It specifies CASSRITSGRGTDTQYF. Combining the CDR3 with reference TRBV7-9 and TRBJ2-3 gives the whole variable domain DTGVSQNPRHKITKRGQNVTFRCDPISEHNRLYWYRQTLGQGPEFLTYFQNEAQLEKSRLLSDRFSAERPKGSFSTLEIQRTEQGDSAMYLCASSRITSGRGTDTQYFGPGTRLTVL.

CDR3: CASSSRLADSYNEQFF. In DNA, the CDR3 is TGTGCCAGCAGTTCCCGACTAGCGGACTCCTACAATGAGCAGTTCTTC. This sequence joins TRBV27 and TRBJ2-1; 9 bases fit TRBD2. CDR3 size: 16 residues. Germline CDR1 MNHEY, CDR2 SMNVEV (reference sequence). J was trimmed by 0 bases and V by 4 bases; bases with no gene match: 4.

This clone showed up just once. The rearrangement uses TRBV5-1 and TRBJ2-5; perhaps TRBD2 as D (5 bases). The CDR3 is 16 amino acids. V was clipped by 2 bases and J by 2 bases, with 16 bases between them. Germline V gives CDR1 SGHRS, CDR2 YFSETQ. The CDR3 DNA sequence: TGCGCCAGCAGCTTAGAGGGTGGTGGTCGTCAAGAGACCCAGTACTTC. Translation: CASSLEGGGRQETQYF.